The next 14 T cell receptor beta chains were all read from a single sample in a study of blood T cell repertoires in COVID-19. The table came from immunoSEQ multiplex PCR; TCRdb's copy has only in-frame clones and leaves some out. This table has roughly 350,000 clones, about 89% appearing once. The sequenced sample was peripheral blood. The origin of the receptors is a woman in her 30s with COVID-19, enrolled during active disease.

V gene TRBV7-2 combines with J gene TRBJ2-7, with 8 positions matching TRBD2. The V segment lost 1 base and the J segment 0 bases; nucleotides outside the gene matches: 2. Germline-derived CDR1 and CDR2 are SGHTA and FQGNSA. The CDR3 covers 15 residues. The CDR3 DNA reads as TGTGCCAGCAGCTTAGTAGGGACTAGCTCCTACGAGCAGTACTTC. It is translated as CASSLVGTSSYEQYF.

In its sample, this clone was seen once. V gene TRBV10-3 combines with J gene TRBJ2-7; TRBD2 agrees at 7 bases. Germline lookup yields CDR1 ENHRY and CDR2 SYGVKD. This CDR3 has 15 residues. V lost 3 bases, J lost 3 bases, and 8 bases stayed unmatched. Here the CDR3 DNA reads TGTGCCATCAGTGATTACAGGACTAGGGGCTACGAGCAGTACTTC. Its protein is CAISDYRTRGYEQYF.

The V and J genes are TRBV28 and TRBJ2-7, with 7 bases matching TRBD1. The ends lost 2 bases at V and 0 bases at J; junction bases unmatched: 4. Germline CDR1 reads MDHEN; CDR2 reads SYDVKM. The length of the CDR3 is 15 residues. CDR3 coding DNA: TGTGCCAGCAGTTTAGTGGGGGACAGCTCCTACGAGCAGTACTTC. This codes for CASSLVGDSSYEQYF.

About this clone: The junction differs from germline at one of its ends, possibly a read error. CDR3 DNA sequence: TGTGCTAGCAGCCTAATGGACAGGGCGGAGACCCAGTACTTC. Translating gives CASSLMDRAETQYF. This sequence joins TRBV7-7 and TRBJ2-5; 8 bases are shared with TRBD1. Per germline, CDR1 SSHAT and CDR2 FNYEAQ (reference sequence). This CDR3 is 14 amino acids long.

The chain recombines TRBV28 with TRBJ2-2; TRBD2 matches at 11 bases. The ends lost 2 bases at V and 4 bases at J; junction bases unmatched: 6. The CDR3 extends over 17 amino acids. The V gene's germline CDR1 is MDHEN and CDR2 SYDVKM. The CDR3: CASSLDTGLAATGELFF. The CDR3 DNA is TGTGCCAGCAGTTTAGATACGGGACTAGCGGCCACCGGGGAGCTGTTTTTT.

This clone was seen a single time. This chain links TRBV11-2 with TRBJ1-4, with TRBD1 as a possible D gene (6 bases). The germline V gene encodes CDR1 SGHAT and CDR2 FQNNGV. This CDR3 is built from 12 residues. V was shortened by 4 bases and J by 10 bases, with 10 bases between the two germline ends. The CDR3 spells CASSSGGGKLFF. In nucleotides, the CDR3 is TGTGCCAGCAGCTCGGGGGGCGGAAAACTGTTTTTT.

The rearrangement uses TRBV5-4 and TRBJ2-3, with D possibly being TRBD1 (5 bases). Germline V gene data show CDR1 as SGHNT and CDR2 as YYREEE (reference sequence). The CDR3 is made up of 15 amino acids. The V and J ends lost 4 bases and 0 bases respectively, with 12 bases between them. The CDR3 is CASSARTTSTDTQYF. DNA of the CDR3: TGTGCCAGCAGCGCCAGGACAACGAGCACAGATACGCAGTATTTT. Filled out from reference TRBV5-4 and TRBJ2-3, the complete variable domain reads ETGVTQSPTHLIKTRGQQVTLRCSSQSGHNTVSWYQQALGQGPQFIFQYYREEENGRGNFPPRFSGLQFPNYSSELNVNALELDDSALYLCASSARTTSTDTQYFGPGTRLTVL.

The chain recombines TRBV19 with TRBJ2-1; D is uncertain. V was shortened by 6 bases and J by 2 bases, with 8 bases between the two germline ends. CDR1 and CDR2 from the germline V gene are LNHDA and SQIVND (reference sequence). This CDR3 is built from 13 residues. CDR3 loop: CASREIAYNEQFF. DNA of the CDR3: TGTGCCAGTAGGGAGATCGCCTACAATGAGCAGTTCTTC.

V is TRBV3-1 (or the pseudogene TRBV3-2) and J is TRBJ2-7, with 12 bases that match TRBD2. Looked up from germline, CDR1 is LGHDT and CDR2 is YNNKEL (reference sequence). CDR3 length equals 16 residues. Germline trimming cut 1 base from V and 7 bases from J; bases unmatched to any gene: 8. The CDR3 DNA is TGTGCCAGCAGCCAAGGGTCGACTAGCGGGAGTGGGGAGCAGTACTTC. Protein: CASSQGSTSGSGEQYF.

This clone was counted a few times. The chain combines TRBV19 with TRBJ1-2, with 7 positions matching TRBD1. Germline values: CDR1 LNHDA, CDR2 SQIVND (reference sequence). CDR3 length: 15 residues. The J segment lost 2 bases and the V segment lost 0 bases, leaving 3 bases of the junction unmatched. The CDR3 DNA is TGTGCCAGTAGTATAGAACACAGGGGCAACTATGGCTACACCTTC. This codes for CASSIEHRGNYGYTF.

The table lists this clone with a few counts. The rearrangement uses TRBV6-4 and TRBJ2-2, with 7 bases matching TRBD2. J was trimmed by 4 bases and V by 2 bases; bases with no gene match: 1. Germline V gene lookup returns CDR1 MRHNA and CDR2 SNTAGT. The CDR3 totals 14 residues. The CDR3: CASSDGRATGELFF. The CDR3 DNA is TGTGCCAGCAGTGACGGGAGGGCCACCGGGGAGCTGTTTTTT.

As to this clone: Other DNA sequences in the sample encode the same CDR3. V gene TRBV5-4 combines with J gene TRBJ2-7; 12 nucleotides line up with TRBD2. CDR1 is SGHNT and CDR2 is YYREEE in the germline V gene (reference sequence). Trimming removed 0 bases from V and 4 bases from J; junction bases left unmatched: 2. This CDR3 has 15 residues. The CDR3, as DNA: TGTGCCAGCAGCTTGGGGGGGACTAGCGGGTACGAGCAGTACTTC. This gives the protein CASSLGGTSGYEQYF.

CDR3 coding DNA: TGTGCCAGTAGTACCGGGACAGGGGGCTCAACTAATGAAAAACTGTTTTTT. Translating gives CASSTGTGGSTNEKLFF. This chain uses TRBV19 with TRBJ1-4; TRBD1 aligns across 12 bases. Germline V gives CDR1 LNHDA, CDR2 SQIVND (reference sequence). The CDR3 has 17 amino acids. Trimming at V came to 4 bases and at J to 0 bases, leaving 3 bases not matched to a gene.

The V call is TRBV4-1, the J call TRBJ1-1, with D possibly matching TRBD1 (6 bases). CDR1 is MGHRA, CDR2 YSYEKL, per germline. CDR3 size: 14 residues. Trimming took off 4 bases at V and 2 bases at J, with 11 bases between the two ends. The DNA of the CDR3 is TGCGCCAGCAGCCCCTCGGACAGTAACACTGAAGCTTTCTTT. This codes for CASSPSDSNTEAFF.